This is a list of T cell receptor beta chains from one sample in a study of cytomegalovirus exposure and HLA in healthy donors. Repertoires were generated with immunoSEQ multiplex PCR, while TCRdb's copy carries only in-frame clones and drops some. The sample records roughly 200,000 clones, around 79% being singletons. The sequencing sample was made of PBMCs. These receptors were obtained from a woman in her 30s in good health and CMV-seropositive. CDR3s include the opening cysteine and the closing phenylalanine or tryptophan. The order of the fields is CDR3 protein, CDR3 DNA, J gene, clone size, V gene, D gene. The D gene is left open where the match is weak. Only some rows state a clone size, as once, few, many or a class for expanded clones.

CASSYKPGYEQYF,TGCGCCAGCAGTTACAAACCGGGCTACGAGCAGTACTTC,TRBJ2-7,NA,TRBV6-5,NA
CAISGGDQPQHF,TGTGCCATCAGTGGGGGAGATCAGCCCCAGCATTTT,TRBJ1-5,NA,TRBV10-3,NA
CASSLEWTANTGELFF,TGTGCCAGCAGCTTAGAATGGACAGCGAACACCGGGGAGCTGTTTTTT,TRBJ2-2,NA,TRBV5-4,NA
CASSGITSGKAGELFF,TGCGCCAGCAGTGGCATTACTAGCGGGAAGGCCGGGGAGCTGTTTTTT,TRBJ2-2,NA,TRBV10-2,TRBD2
CASSSDRGRETQYF,TGTGCCAGCAGCTCAGACAGGGGGCGGGAGACCCAGTACTTC,TRBJ2-5,NA,TRBV7-2,TRBD1
CASRDRDTEAFF,TGCGCCAGCAGGGACAGAGACACTGAAGCTTTCTTT,TRBJ1-1,NA,TRBV5-1,NA
CASSLIGTGRTSTDTQYF,TGCGCCAGCAGCCTCATAGGGACAGGGAGAACTAGCACAGATACGCAGTATTTT,TRBJ2-3,NA,TRBV5-1,TRBD1
CASSLTGPYEQYF,TGTGCCAGCAGCTTGACAGGGCCCTACGAGCAGTACTTC,TRBJ2-7,NA,TRBV7-9,TRBD1
CSSRGETYEQYF,TGCAGCTCCAGGGGCGAAACCTACGAGCAGTACTTC,TRBJ2-7,NA,TRBV29-1,NA
CASRFAGPPGADTQYF,TGTGCCAGCAGATTCGCGGGACCCCCCGGGGCAGATACGCAGTATTTT,TRBJ2-3,NA,TRBV7-9,NA
CASSQWAQGSSSFYTF,TGCGCCAGCAGCCAATGGGCCCAGGGATCGTCCTCTTTCTACACCTTC,TRBJ1-2,NA,TRBV4-1,NA
CASSSSTSGLSRNYNEQFF,TGTGCCAGCAGCTCTTCCACTAGCGGTTTATCCCGTAACTACAATGAGCAGTTCTTC,TRBJ2-1,NA,TRBV9,TRBD2
CASSTGLADTDTQYF,TGTGCCAGTAGTACAGGACTAGCGGACACAGATACGCAGTATTTT,TRBJ2-3,NA,TRBV19,TRBD2
CASSLGGAGFGQYF,TGTGCCAGCAGCTTGGGGGGAGCAGGTTTCGGGCAGTACTTC,TRBJ2-7,NA,TRBV7-6,NA
CASDSSRVDTQYF,TGTGCCAGCGACTCTAGTCGGGTTGATACGCAGTATTTT,TRBJ2-3,NA,TRBV2,NA
CASGLVLGQGAYEQYF,TGTGCTAGTGGTTTGGTACTGGGACAGGGGGCTTACGAGCAGTACTTC,TRBJ2-7,NA,TRBV12-5,TRBD1
CASSGTSGRYEQYF,TGCGCCAGCAGCGGGACTAGCGGACGCTACGAGCAGTACTTC,TRBJ2-7,NA,TRBV5-1,TRBD2
CASSIDRQETQYF,TGTGCCAGCAGCATCGACAGACAAGAGACCCAGTACTTC,TRBJ2-5,NA,TRBV7-7,NA
CAWSGGYEQYF,TGTGCCTGGAGTGGAGGCTACGAGCAGTACTTC,TRBJ2-7,NA,TRBV30,NA
CASSQDGGAEQYF,TGCGCCAGCAGCCAAGATGGCGGTGCCGAGCAGTACTTC,TRBJ2-7,NA,TRBV4-1,NA
CASSLALRGRMNTEAFF,TGTGCCAGCAGCTTAGCGCTAAGGGGGAGAATGAACACTGAAGCTTTCTTT,TRBJ1-1,NA,TRBV7-6,NA
CASSSGLGGTGELFF,TGTGCCAGCAGCTCTGGACTAGGAGGCACCGGGGAGCTGTTTTTT,TRBJ2-2,once,TRBV7-2,TRBD2
CASSLGPRQTDEKLFF,TGTGCCAGCAGCTTAGGGCCCCGACAGACCGATGAAAAACTGTTTTTT,TRBJ1-4,NA,TRBV7-6,NA
CASSYRGHIYEQYF,TGTGCCAGCAGTTACCGGGGACATATCTACGAGCAGTACTTC,TRBJ2-7,NA,TRBV6-6,NA
CAISERGGGARETQYF,TGTGCCATCAGTGAGAGGGGCGGGGGGGCCCGGGAGACCCAGTACTTC,TRBJ2-5,NA,TRBV10-3,TRBD2
CASSRSGRRLSGANVLTF,TGCGCCAGCAGCCGAAGCGGTCGGAGATTATCCGGGGCCAACGTCCTGACTTTC,TRBJ2-6,NA,TRBV5-1,NA
CASSRQGDTGELFF,TGCGCCAGCAGTCGACAGGGGGACACCGGGGAGCTGTTTTTT,TRBJ2-2,NA,TRBV5-1,TRBD1
CAISGGGGETQYF,TGTGCCATCAGTGGGGGTGGGGGGGAGACCCAGTACTTC,TRBJ2-5,NA,TRBV10-3,NA
CATRQGRHEQYF,TGTGCCACCCGACAGGGACGGCACGAGCAGTACTTC,TRBJ2-7,NA,TRBV6-6,TRBD1
CASSFQGNTEAFF,TGTGCCAGCAGCTTCCAGGGGAACACTGAAGCTTTCTTT,TRBJ1-1,NA,TRBV7-6,NA
CASRGWGQGAGYEQYF,TGTGCCAGCAGGGGCTGGGGGCAGGGGGCTGGGTACGAGCAGTACTTC,TRBJ2-7,NA,TRBV27,TRBD1
CASSLLAGGPGLRETQYF,TGCGCCAGCAGCCTCCTAGCGGGGGGGCCGGGTCTGCGGGAGACCCAGTACTTC,TRBJ2-5,NA,TRBV5-1,TRBD2
CASRGTGDAGELFF,TGTGCCAGCAGGGGGACAGGGGACGCCGGGGAGCTGTTTTTT,TRBJ2-2,NA,TRBV6-6,TRBD1
CASSQRLGEQGFDYGYTF,TGCGCCAGCAGCCAAAGATTGGGAGAACAGGGATTTGACTATGGCTACACCTTC,TRBJ1-2,NA,TRBV4-3,NA
CASRSRRPGLGTNEKLFF,TGTGCCAGCAGGTCCCGGCGCCCGGGACTCGGTACTAATGAAAAACTGTTTTTT,TRBJ1-4,NA,TRBV6-7,NA